These T cell receptor beta chains were read from a single sample in a study of cytomegalovirus exposure and HLA in healthy donors. Produced via immunoSEQ multiplex PCR; TCRdb's table is partial and in-frame only. The sample has about 120,000 clones; around three quarters are singletons. Sequenced: PBMCs. The source of these receptors is a man aged 25 to 45 in good health and CMV-seronegative. The CDR3 runs from the conserved cysteine through the conserved F or W. Clone size is given for some rows only: seen once, a few or many times, or a class if the clone is expanded.

TRBV5-1	15	TRBJ2-7	many	CASSLTAGGGYEQYF
TRBV19	16	TRBJ2-4	.	CATDGGGGSAKNIQYF
TRBV7-6	15	TRBJ2-7	.	CASSSPGQGTYEQYF
TRBV29-1	13	TRBJ1-4	once	CSVGDRGHGKLFF
TRBV10-1	15	TRBJ1-5	.	CASSEITGKGQPQNF
TRBV28	15	TRBJ2-5	.	CASSLGTDYQETQYF
TRBV6-5	14	TRBJ2-7	.	CASSYGGPPYEQYF
TRBV7-2	14	TRBJ1-1	.	CASSLIFGNTEAFF
TRBV13	13	TRBJ2-1	few	CASSLNLFYEQFF
TRBV7-9	16	TRBJ2-5	few	CASSLIGLAAQETQYF
TRBV6-6	15	TRBJ2-4	.	CASSQGGGNRDIQYF
TRBV27	17	TRBJ1-2	.	CASSFRGSYSANYGYTF
TRBV9	16	TRBJ1-3	few	CASSTSSTGQGNTIYF
TRBV7-6	16	TRBJ2-7	.	CASSSLPNGSSYEQYF
TRBV11-3	14	TRBJ1-2	.	CASSSGHPNYGYTF
TRBV4-3	17	TRBJ1-2	few	CASSQYVGQGARGGYTF
TRBV7-7	16	TRBJ2-5	.	CASSLEATSGDGAQYF
TRBV7-9	16	TRBJ2-5	.	CASSWASGRVRETQYF
TRBV9	14	TRBJ2-7	.	CASSVDPETYEQYF
TRBV5-6	15	TRBJ2-1	.	CASSLGVLPGNEQFF
TRBV7-7	12	TRBJ2-7	.	CASSSRRGEQYF
TRBV4-2	12	TRBJ1-2	.	CASSQDRGGYPF
TRBV28	12	TRBJ2-7	.	CAIQGGGYEQYF
TRBV15	14	TRBJ2-5	.	CATSRRGSRETQYF
TRBV28	15	TRBJ2-1	.	CASSFSLADYNEQFF
TRBV4-1	19	TRBJ1-3	.	CASSERSGTGAIPGNTIYF
TRBV20-1	11	TRBJ2-7	.	CSADMGGEQYF
TRBV7-2	16	TRBJ2-1	.	CASSLVPDPTGSEQFF
TRBV7-2	15	TRBJ2-7	.	CASSLRSGKGHEQYF
TRBV14	15	TRBJ2-3	.	CASSQGGQGEDTQYF
TRBV5-4	16	TRBJ2-7	few	CASSLGASGSTNEQYF
TRBV7-9	11	TRBJ2-1	.	CASSPRQEQFF
TRBV19	16	TRBJ2-2	.	CASSLIGGVNTGELFF
TRBV9	15	TRBJ2-7	.	CASSGRSGLPYEQYF